One and the same sample provided the 15 T cell receptor beta chains below, sequenced in a study of T cells after yellow fever vaccination. TCRdb reprocessed the 5' RACE reads via MiXCR and lists one record per CDR3 protein. Of around 67,000 distinct CDR3 sequences listed, roughly 7.4% were seen once; the top ten hold roughly 35%. Sequencing used CD8+ T cells sorted from PBMCs, obtained about 5 days after the first yellow fever vaccination. Receptors were obtained from a man younger than 30 who received the YFV17D yellow fever vaccine.

This clonotype was observed at least ten times. This chain connects TRBV20-1 to TRBJ2-1; the match to TRBD2 covers 8 bases. Unmatched junction bases numbered 4, after V lost 1 base and J lost 2 bases. This CDR3 has 15 residues. Looked up from germline, CDR1 is DFQATT and CDR2 is SNEGSKA (reference sequence). In DNA form, the CDR3 reads TGCAGTGCTAGAGCCGGGACTAGAGCCTACAATGAGCAGTTCTTC. This gives the protein CSARAGTRAYNEQFF.

This clonotype was seen at least ten times. The gene calls are TRBV4-1 and TRBJ1-1; D is perhaps TRBD1 (6 bases). CDR1 is MGHRA and CDR2 is YSYEKL in the germline V gene. The V gene lost 4 bases and the J gene lost 3 bases, with 15 bases spanning the gap. CDR3 length: 15 amino acids. CDR3 region: CASSPQGGEDTEAFF. The CDR3 DNA is TGCGCCAGCAGCCCCCAAGGGGGGGAAGACACTGAAGCTTTCTTT.

This clonotype was counted only a few times. The CDR3 here is CASSLTRGSAFF. In DNA, the CDR3 is TGTGCCAGCAGTCTCACAAGGGGTTCAGCTTTCTTT. The chain couples TRBV12-3 or TRBV12-4 to TRBJ1-1, with D perhaps TRBD1 (5 bases). The CDR3 is made up of 12 amino acids. Trimming cost V 5 bases and J 10 bases, with 14 bases left between them.

This clonotype was recorded a few times. The J gene is TRBJ2-3, the V gene TRBV20-1; TRBD1 might be the D (6 bases). This CDR3 comprises 14 residues. The V end was cut by 4 bases, the J end by 1 base, with 12 bases between. Germline CDR1 reads DFQATT; CDR2 reads SNEGSKA (reference sequence). CDR3 amino acids: CSATVDRCTDTQYF. For the CDR3, the DNA is TGCAGTGCTACGGTTGACAGGTGCACAGATACGCAGTATTTT.

This sequence joins TRBV5-4 and TRBJ2-7; 10 nucleotides agree with TRBD2. With 4 bases clipped from V and 0 bases from J, the junction kept 4 bases outside the gene matches. Germline V gene sequence: CDR1 SGHNT, CDR2 YYREEE (reference sequence). The CDR3 runs to 15 residues. CDR3 DNA: TGTGCCAGCAGCCAAGGGACTAGCGTCTCCTACGAGCAGTACTTC. Amino acid sequence: CASSQGTSVSYEQYF.

This clonotype has a count of ten or more. This sequence joins TRBV12-3 or TRBV12-4 and TRBJ2-7; 10 positions agree with TRBD1. This CDR3 has 15 residues. The V and J ends lost 5 bases and 4 bases, in that order; junction bases with no gene match: 8. The CDR3 bases are TGTGCCAGCAGTCACGGACAGGGGGAACTTTACGAGCAGTACTTC. Amino acids: CASSHGQGELYEQYF.

At least ten counts were recorded for this clonotype. This sequence joins TRBV9 and TRBJ1-4, with 8 bases identical to TRBD1. This CDR3 contains 16 residues. V shed 3 bases and J 6 bases; nucleotides not matched to a gene: 10. Germline values: CDR1 SGDLS, CDR2 YYNGEE. In nucleotides, the CDR3 is TGTGCCAGCAGCGCTAATCTACAGGGGGATTATGAAAAACTGTTTTTT. Translated: CASSANLQGDYEKLFF.

The CDR3 DNA reads as TGCGCCAGCCGGCCAGCGGGAGATACGCAGTATTTT. Protein: CASRPAGDTQYF. The J gene is TRBJ2-3, the V gene TRBV5-1; the D gene is possibly TRBD2 (6 bases). The CDR3 consists of 12 residues. V shed 7 bases and J shed 5 bases, with 11 bases lying between them. Germline V CDR1 and CDR2: SGHRS, YFSETQ.

This clonotype was observed many times. J is TRBJ1-5 and V is TRBV6-1; D gene unclear. The V gene's germline CDR1 is MNHNS and CDR2 SASEGT. This CDR3 has 17 residues. CDR3 bases: TGTCCAGCATCCGCTAGGAGGAGGCCTCGAAGCAATCAGCCCCAGCATTTT. This encodes CPASARRRPRSNQPQHF.

This clonotype was seen many times. This chain uses TRBV6-2 or TRBV6-3 with TRBJ2-7; TRBD1 matches 9 bases. CDR3 size: 14 residues. J gave up 3 bases and V 0 bases, and 0 bases lay outside the gene matches. Per the germline V gene, CDR1 is MNHEY and CDR2 is SVGEGT. DNA of the CDR3: TGTGCCAGCAGTTACTCGACAGGGGGCTACGAGCAGTACGTC. Protein product: CASSYSTGGYEQYV.

This clonotype has ten or more counts. This CDR3 fails to terminate in the conserved phenylalanine or tryptophan, so it likely reflects a read error. The chain combines TRBV4-1 with TRBJ1-1; the D is unclear. This CDR3 has 15 residues. V lost 0 bases and J lost 5, with 13 bases in between. CDR1 is MGHRA and CDR2 is YSYEKL in the germline V gene. CDR3 sequence reads: CASSQEVAGGTEAFL. The DNA of the CDR3 is TGCGCCAGCAGCCAAGAAGTGGCAGGTGGGACTGAAGCTTTCCTT.

The chain carries TRBV27 and TRBJ2-5; TRBD2 might be the D (7 bases). In germline, CDR1 is MNHEY, CDR2 SMNVEV (reference sequence). The CDR3 extends over 14 amino acids. The V gene lost 10 bases and the J gene lost 5 bases, with 20 bases spanning the gap. The CDR3 region has the DNA TGTGCCACCAGGGGAGGGACTCCCGAGGAGACCCAGTACTTC. It yields the protein CATRGGTPEETQYF.

There are many counts of this clonotype. V gene TRBV7-2 combines with J gene TRBJ2-3; D is undetermined. Germline assignment: CDR1 SGHTA and CDR2 FQGNSA. Trimming stripped 5 bases from V and 2 bases from J, with 5 bases between. This CDR3 spans 12 amino acids. The CDR3 DNA is TGTGCCAGCAGCCTGTTCACAGATACGCAGTATTTT. Its translation: CASSLFTDTQYF.

This clonotype was found a few times. The V gene is TRBV4-1, the J gene TRBJ1-2; D is perhaps TRBD1 (6 bases). V lost 2 bases and J lost 4, with 14 bases in between. The CDR3 runs to 15 residues. Germline loops: CDR1 MGHRA, CDR2 YSYEKL. CDR3 in amino acids: CASSQLQGDIYGYTF. The CDR3 DNA follows: TGCGCCAGCAGCCAACTACAGGGAGATATCTATGGCTACACCTTC.

This clonotype was recorded a few times. The V call is TRBV27, the J call TRBJ2-3; a weak D match, TRBD2 (5 bases). CDR1 is MNHEY, CDR2 SMNVEV, per germline (reference sequence). Trimming stripped 7 bases from V and 0 bases from J, with 17 bases between. There are 16 residues in the CDR3. This chain's CDR3 is CASTSDLPLSTDTQYF. In DNA form, the CDR3 reads TGTGCCAGCACCTCGGACTTACCCCTTAGCACAGATACGCAGTATTTT.